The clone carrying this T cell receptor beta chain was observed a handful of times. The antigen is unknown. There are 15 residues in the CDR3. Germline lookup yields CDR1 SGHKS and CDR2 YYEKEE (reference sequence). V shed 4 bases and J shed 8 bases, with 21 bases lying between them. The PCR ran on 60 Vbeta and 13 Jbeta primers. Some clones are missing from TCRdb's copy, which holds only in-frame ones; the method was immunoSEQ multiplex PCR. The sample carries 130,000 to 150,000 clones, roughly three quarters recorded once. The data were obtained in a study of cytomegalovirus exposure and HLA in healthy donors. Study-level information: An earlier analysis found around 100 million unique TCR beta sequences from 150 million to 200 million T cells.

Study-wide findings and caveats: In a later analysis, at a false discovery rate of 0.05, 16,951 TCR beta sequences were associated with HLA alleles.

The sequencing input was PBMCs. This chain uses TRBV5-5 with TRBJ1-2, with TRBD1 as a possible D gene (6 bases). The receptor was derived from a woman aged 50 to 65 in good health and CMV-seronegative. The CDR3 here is CASSPWVGAEKGYTF. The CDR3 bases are TGTGCCAGCAGCCCCTGGGTGGGGGCGGAGAAAGGCTACACCTTC.